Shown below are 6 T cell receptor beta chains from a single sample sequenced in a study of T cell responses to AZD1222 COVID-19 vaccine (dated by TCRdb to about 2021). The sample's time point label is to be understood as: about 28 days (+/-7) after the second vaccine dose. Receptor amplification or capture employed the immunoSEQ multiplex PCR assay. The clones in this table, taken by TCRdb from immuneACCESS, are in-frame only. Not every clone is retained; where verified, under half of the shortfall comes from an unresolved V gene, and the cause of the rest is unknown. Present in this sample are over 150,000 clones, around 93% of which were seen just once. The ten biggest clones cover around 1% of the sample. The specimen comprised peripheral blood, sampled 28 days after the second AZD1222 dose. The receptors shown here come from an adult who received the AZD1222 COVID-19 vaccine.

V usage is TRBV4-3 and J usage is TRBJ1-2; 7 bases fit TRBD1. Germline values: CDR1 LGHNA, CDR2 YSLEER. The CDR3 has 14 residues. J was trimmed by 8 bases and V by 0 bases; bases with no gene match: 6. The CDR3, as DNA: TGCGCCAGCAGCCAAGATAAGGGGGCGTGGGGCTACACCTTC. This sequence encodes CASSQDKGAWGYTF.

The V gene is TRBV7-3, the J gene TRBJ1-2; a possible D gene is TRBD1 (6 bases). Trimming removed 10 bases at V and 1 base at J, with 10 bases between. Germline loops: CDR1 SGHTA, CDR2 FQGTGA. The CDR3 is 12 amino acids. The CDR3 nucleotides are TGTGCCACTCCGGGACATAACTATGGCTACACCTTC. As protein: CATPGHNYGYTF.

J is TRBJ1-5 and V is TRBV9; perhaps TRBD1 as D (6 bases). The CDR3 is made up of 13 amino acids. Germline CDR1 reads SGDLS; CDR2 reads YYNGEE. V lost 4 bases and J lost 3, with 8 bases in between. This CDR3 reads CASSRTDNQPQHF. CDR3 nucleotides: TGTGCCAGCAGCCGGACAGACAATCAGCCCCAGCATTTT.

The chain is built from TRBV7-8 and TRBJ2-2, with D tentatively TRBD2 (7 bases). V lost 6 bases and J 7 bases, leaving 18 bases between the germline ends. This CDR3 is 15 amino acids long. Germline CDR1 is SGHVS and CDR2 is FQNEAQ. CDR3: CASRGGRGPGGELFF. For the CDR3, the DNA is TGTGCCAGCAGAGGGGGGCGGGGGCCTGGCGGGGAGCTGTTTTTT.

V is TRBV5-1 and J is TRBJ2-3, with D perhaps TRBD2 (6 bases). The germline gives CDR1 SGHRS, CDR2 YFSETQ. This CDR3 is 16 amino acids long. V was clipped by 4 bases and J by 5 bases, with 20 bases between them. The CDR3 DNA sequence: TGCGCCAGCAGCGATGGACCAGTGGGGGGAGGAGATACGCAGTATTTT. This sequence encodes CASSDGPVGGGDTQYF.

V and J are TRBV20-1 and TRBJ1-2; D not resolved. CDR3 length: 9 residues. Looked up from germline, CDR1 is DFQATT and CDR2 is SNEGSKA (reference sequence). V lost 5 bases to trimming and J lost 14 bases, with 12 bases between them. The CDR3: CSARLPGTF. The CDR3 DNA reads TGCAGTGCTCGCCTCCCAGGAACCTTC.